These T cell receptor beta chains were read from a single sample in a study of identical twins. TCRdb used MiXCR to reprocess the 5' RACE reads, holding one entry per CDR3 protein. The sample lists hundreds of thousands of distinct CDR3 sequences, 15% to 20% occurring once. This sample also belongs to another study, concerning T cells expressing NK-cell markers.

Specimen: PBMCs. The receptors here all came from a woman aged 18-29 years in good health. The CDR3 runs from the conserved cysteine through the conserved F or W. D genes are given only for firm matches. Clone size appears in some rows only: once, few, many, or a class for an expanded clone.

size	V	J	D	length	DNA	CDR3
few	TRBV20-1	TRBJ2-3	-	13	TGCAGTGCTCTGGCGGAGGTCCCAGATACGCAGTATTTT	CSALAEVPDTQYF
few	TRBV4-3	TRBJ2-7	TRBD1	16	TGCGCCAGCAGCACCCACCTTACAGGGGACGGGAACGAGCAGTACTTC	CASSTHLTGDGNEQYF
-	TRBV20-1	TRBJ2-7	TRBD2	12	TGCAGTGTTCTCGGGAGGGCCTACGAGCAGTACTTC	CSVLGRAYEQYF
few	TRBV15	TRBJ1-2	TRBD1	14	TGTGCCACCAGCAGAAGGACAGGGAATGAAGGCTACACCTTC	CATSRRTGNEGYTF
-	TRBV7-9	TRBJ1-1	-	13	TGTGCCAGCAGCCCAGGGTTGGGCACTGAAGCTTTCTTT	CASSPGLGTEAFF
few	TRBV9	TRBJ2-5	-	14	TGTGCCAGCAGCGTGGGTTGGGGCTCGGAGACCCAGTACTTC	CASSVGWGSETQYF
-	TRBV6-5	TRBJ1-1	-	14	TGTGCCAGCAGTTACTGGGGGGAGGGCACTGAAGCTTTCTTT	CASSYWGEGTEAFF
-	TRBV7-9	TRBJ2-1	TRBD1	13	TGTGCCAGCAGCCCAGTAACAGGGGACGAGCAGTTCTTC	CASSPVTGDEQFF
-	TRBV6-1	TRBJ2-1	TRBD2	16	TGTGCCAGCAGACTTGAGACTAGCGGGACATACAATGAGCAGTTCTTC	CASRLETSGTYNEQFF
few	TRBV6-1	TRBJ2-7	-	13	TGTGCCAGCAGTCCCCCGGGACGGCCCTTACAGTACTTC	CASSPPGRPLQYF
-	TRBV7-9	TRBJ2-1	-	14	TGTGCCAGCAGCTTAGCGTTGGGGTACAATGAGCAGTTCTTC	CASSLALGYNEQFF
few	TRBV20-1	TRBJ2-1	-	13	TGCAGTGCCGACGCAGGCTCCTACAATGAGCAGTTCTTC	CSADAGSYNEQFF
-	TRBV29-1	TRBJ1-1	-	11	TGCAGCGTTCGGGCAGGGTCTGAAGCTTTCTTT	CSVRAGSEAFF
few	TRBV9	TRBJ2-3	TRBD2	17	TGTGCCAGCAGCCCTTTTGGGACTAGCGGTCTCACAGATACGCAGTATTTT	CASSPFGTSGLTDTQYF
few	TRBV6-1	TRBJ2-3	-	13	TGTGCCAGCAGATCGACGGTGACAGATACGCAGTATTTT	CASRSTVTDTQYF
-	TRBV4-1	TRBJ1-1	-	15	TGCGCCAGCAGTCCCCGGACAGACCTGAACACTGAAGCTTTCTTT	CASSPRTDLNTEAFF
few	TRBV9	TRBJ2-7	TRBD2	14	TGTGCCAGCAGCGTAAGCGGGGGGGCTGACGAGCAGTACTTC	CASSVSGGADEQYF
few	TRBV10-3	TRBJ2-3	-	16	TGTGCCATCAGTGAGTCGCTGGGTCGAAGCACAGATACGCAGTATTTT	CAISESLGRSTDTQYF
-	TRBV6-4	TRBJ2-1	-	14	TGTGCCAGCAGTGATTCGAGCGGCCACAATGAGCAGTTCTTC	CASSDSSGHNEQFF
-	TRBV28	TRBJ2-1	TRBD2	15	TGTGCCAGCAGTGGGGCAGGCGGGGGGTACAATGAGCAGTTCTTC	CASSGAGGGYNEQFF
-	TRBV15	TRBJ2-1	TRBD1	12	TGTGCCACCAGCACAAGGACAGGGGAGCAGTTCTTC	CATSTRTGEQFF
-	TRBV2	TRBJ2-3	TRBD2	16	TGTGCCAGCTTGGCGGGGGGGCGGAGGAGTACAGATACGCAGTATTTT	CASLAGGRRSTDTQYF
-	TRBV2	TRBJ2-3	TRBD2	15	TGTGCCAGCGAGACTAGCGGGAGCAGCACAGATACGCAGTATTTT	CASETSGSSTDTQYF
-	TRBV28	TRBJ1-1	-	15	TGTGCCAGCAGTTTCAAATACAGGGCCGGGACTGAAGCTTTCTTT	CASSFKYRAGTEAFF
-	TRBV10-3	TRBJ1-6	TRBD1	12	TGTGCCATAACAGGGGGGGGGTCACCCCTCCACTTT	CAITGGGSPLHF
-	TRBV27	TRBJ1-5	-	16	TGTGCCAGCAGTTTATCGGGGCCCCAGTCCCATCAGCCCCAGCATTTT	CASSLSGPQSHQPQHF
few	TRBV10-3	TRBJ1-2	-	13	TGTGCCATCAGTGGTGAGGGCCTCTATGGCTACACCTTC	CAISGEGLYGYTF
-	TRBV27	TRBJ2-1	TRBD1	18	TGTGCCAGCAGTTTAGTGAGGACAGGGTCCATCTACGGGAATGAGCAGTTCTTC	CASSLVRTGSIYGNEQFF
few	TRBV11-1	TRBJ1-1	-	19	TGTGCCAGCAGCCACCGAAACCCCCACAGGAGACAATACTACACTGAAGCTTTCTTT	CASSHRNPHRRQYYTEAFF
-	TRBV5-1	TRBJ2-1	TRBD2	17	TGCGCCACCAGTCGAACTAGCGGGGGGGTCTCCTACAATGAGCAGTTCTTC	CATSRTSGGVSYNEQFF
-	TRBV5-1	TRBJ1-1	TRBD1	14	TGCGCCAGCAGCTCCGGGGACAGTAGAATTGAAGCTTTCTTT	CASSSGDSRIEAFF
few	TRBV5-6	TRBJ2-3	TRBD2	18	TGTGCCAGCAGCTCCTCCGCCACCGGACTAGCGGGAGCAGATACGCAGTATTTT	CASSSSATGLAGADTQYF
few	TRBV5-6	TRBJ1-1	TRBD1	13	TGTGCCAGCAGCTTCCGGACAGGGCTTGAAGCTTTCTTT	CASSFRTGLEAFF
-	TRBV9	TRBJ2-7	-	15	TGTGCCAGCAGCGTAGCCGCGCAATCTTCCTACGAGCAGTACTTC	CASSVAAQSSYEQYF
many	TRBV6-1	TRBJ1-6	TRBD1	16	TGTGCCAGCAGCGACAGGGCGAGCTCCTATAATTCACCCCTCCACTTT	CASSDRASSYNSPLHF
-	TRBV10-3	TRBJ2-5	-	14	TGTGCCACCGCTTCTAGTCAGGGTTTGGAGACCCAGTACTTC	CATASSQGLETQYF
-	TRBV12-3/TRBV12-4	TRBJ1-6	-	14	TGTGCCAGCAGCCAGACGGAGGGTTTGTCACCCCTCCACTTT	CASSQTEGLSPLHF
-	TRBV10-3	TRBJ2-3	-	14	TGTGCCATCACGGCCTCCGGCGGCACAGATACGCAGTATTTT	CAITASGGTDTQYF
-	TRBV27	TRBJ2-7	TRBD2	14	TGTGCCAGTTCCAGCGGGAGAGGAATCTACGAGCAGTACTTC	CASSSGRGIYEQYF
many	TRBV12-3/TRBV12-4	TRBJ2-2	TRBD1	14	TGTGCCAGCAGTAGGGACAGGGAGGTCGGGGAGCTGTTTTTT	CASSRDREVGELFF
few	TRBV3-1	TRBJ2-7	-	17	TGTGCCAGCAGCCAAGACCGGGTGGCTCCTCATAGTTCCGAGCAGTACTTC	CASSQDRVAPHSSEQYF
few	TRBV13	TRBJ2-3	-	11	TGTGCCAGCAGCTTAAAAAGTACGCAGTATTTT	CASSLKSTQYF
few	TRBV20-1	TRBJ1-1	-	14	TGCAGTGCTCTCCGAGGTTCGGGGAACACTGAAGCTTTCTTT	CSALRGSGNTEAFF
-	TRBV7-2	TRBJ2-2	TRBD2	17	TGTGCCAGCAGCCCCCAGATAGCGGGAGGGGCCACCGGGGAGCTGTTTTTT	CASSPQIAGGATGELFF
few	TRBV29-1	TRBJ2-2	-	13	TGCAGCGTTGTCGTTGGGAACACCGGGGAGCTGTTTTTT	CSVVVGNTGELFF
-	TRBV30	TRBJ2-1	TRBD2	14	TGTGCCTGGCAGACTAGCGTCACCTACAATGAGCAGTTCTTC	CAWQTSVTYNEQFF
once	TRBV14	TRBJ1-1	-	14	TGTGCCAGCGGACCAGACAGGATGAACACTGAAGCTTTCTTT	CASGPDRMNTEAFF
-	TRBV29-1	TRBJ1-1	-	13	TGCAGCGTTGGTATGGGGGATGGGACTGAAGCTTTCTTT	CSVGMGDGTEAFF
-	TRBV20-1	TRBJ2-1	TRBD2	17	TGCAGTGCCCCGAGGCACCTAGCGGGGGCCCAGTCTAATGAGCAGTTCTTC	CSAPRHLAGAQSNEQFF
many	TRBV12-3/TRBV12-4	TRBJ1-2	-	12	TGTGCCAGCAGTTTTTCTAACTATGGCTACACCTTC	CASSFSNYGYTF
few	TRBV20-1	TRBJ2-7	-	11	TGCAGGGGGACCTGGGGAGACGAGCAGTACTTC	CRGTWGDEQYF